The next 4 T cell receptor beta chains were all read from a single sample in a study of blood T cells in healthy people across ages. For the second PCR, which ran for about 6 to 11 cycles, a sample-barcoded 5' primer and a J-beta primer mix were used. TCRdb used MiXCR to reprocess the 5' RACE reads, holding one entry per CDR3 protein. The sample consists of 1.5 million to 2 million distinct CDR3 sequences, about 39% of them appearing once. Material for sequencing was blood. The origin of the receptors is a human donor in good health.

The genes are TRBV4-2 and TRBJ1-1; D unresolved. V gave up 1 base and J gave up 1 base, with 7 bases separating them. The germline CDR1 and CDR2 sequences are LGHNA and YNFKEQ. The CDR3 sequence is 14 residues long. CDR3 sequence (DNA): TGTGCCAGCAGCCAAGGGGAGGAGAACACTGAAGCTTTCTTT. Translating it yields CASSQGEENTEAFF.

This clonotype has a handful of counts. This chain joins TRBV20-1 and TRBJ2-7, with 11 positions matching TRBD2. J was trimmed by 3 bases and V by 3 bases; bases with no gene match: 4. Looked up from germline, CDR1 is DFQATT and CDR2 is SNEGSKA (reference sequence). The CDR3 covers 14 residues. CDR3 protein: CSARGLAELYEQYF. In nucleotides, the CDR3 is TGCAGTGCTAGGGGACTAGCGGAGCTCTACGAGCAGTACTTC.

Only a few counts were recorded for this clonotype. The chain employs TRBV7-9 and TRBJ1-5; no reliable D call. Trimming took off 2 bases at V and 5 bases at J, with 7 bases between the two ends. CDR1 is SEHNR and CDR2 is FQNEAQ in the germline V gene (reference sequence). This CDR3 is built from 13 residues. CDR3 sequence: CASSLWRDQPQHF. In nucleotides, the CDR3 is TGTGCCAGCAGCTTATGGAGGGATCAGCCCCAGCATTTT.

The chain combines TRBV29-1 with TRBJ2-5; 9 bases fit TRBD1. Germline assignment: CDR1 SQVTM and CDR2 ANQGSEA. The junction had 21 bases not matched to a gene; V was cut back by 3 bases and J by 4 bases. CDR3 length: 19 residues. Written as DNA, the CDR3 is TGCAGCGTTGATAGGGGGGCATTCCGGGACAGGGTCGTAGGAGAGACCCAGTACTTC. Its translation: CSVDRGAFRDRVVGETQYF.